What follows are 12 T cell receptor beta chains derived from one specimen sequenced in a study of blood T cell repertoires in COVID-19. The protocol was immunoSEQ multiplex PCR, while the TCRdb copy is restricted to in-frame clones and leaves out a portion. There are tens of thousands of clones in the sample; approximately 80% occur only once, and about 20% lies in the top ten. The sample taken for sequencing was peripheral blood. The receptors were gathered from a human donor with active or convalescent COVID-19. The donor label of this sample is uncertain.

V gene TRBV6-5 combines with J gene TRBJ1-6; 8 bases line up with TRBD1. CDR1 and CDR2 from the germline V gene are MNHEY and SVGAGI. The CDR3 extends over 15 amino acids. V was pared by 4 bases and J by 9 bases, with 8 bases of the junction left unmatched. The CDR3: CASSSVRGRVSPLHF. The CDR3 DNA sequence: TGTGCCAGCAGTTCCGTCAGGGGGCGAGTTTCACCCCTCCACTTT.

The V gene is TRBV5-4, the J gene TRBJ2-7, with 8 nucleotides matching TRBD1. The CDR3 runs 16 residues. The V segment lost 4 bases and the J segment 1 base; nucleotides outside the gene matches: 10. Germline V lookup: CDR1 SGHNT, CDR2 YYREEE (reference sequence). The CDR3 nucleotides are TGTGCCAGCAGCATAAGACAGGGGCCCAAATCCTACGAGCAGTACTTC. This codes for CASSIRQGPKSYEQYF.

The chain is built from TRBV11-2 and TRBJ2-1; 9 bases are a match to TRBD2. This CDR3 contains 18 residues. CDR1 SGHAT and CDR2 FQNNGV come from the germline V gene. V shed 2 bases and J 0 bases; nucleotides not matched to a gene: 8. The DNA for the CDR3 is TGTGCCAGCAGCTTACCACTAGCGGGTTCCAGCTCCTACAATGAGCAGTTCTTC. Translation gives CASSLPLAGSSSYNEQFF.

The genes are TRBV7-8 and TRBJ2-7, with 11 positions matching TRBD2. V trimming: 2 bases; J trimming: 4 bases; junction bases outside the gene matches: 4. Germline CDR1 and CDR2: SGHVS and FQNEAQ. The CDR3 covers 15 residues. The CDR3 reads CASSLSRLAGYEQYF. CDR3 DNA: TGTGCCAGCAGCTTATCACGACTAGCGGGGTACGAGCAGTACTTC.

This sequence joins TRBV2 and TRBJ2-1, with 10 bases lining up with TRBD2. CDR1 SNHLY and CDR2 FYNNEI come from the germline V gene. J was trimmed by 10 bases and V by 7 bases; bases with no gene match: 7. This CDR3 region has 13 residues. The CDR3 DNA follows: TGTGCCAGCAAGCGGGAGGGCCTAAAGGAGCAGTTCTTC. Translated: CASKREGLKEQFF.

This clone came up once. The chain recombines TRBV19 with TRBJ2-1, with 9 positions matching TRBD2. The CDR3 runs 14 residues. Germline V CDR1 and CDR2: LNHDA, SQIVND (reference sequence). V lost 6 bases to trimming and J lost 6 bases; unmatched junction nucleotides: 6. This CDR3 reads CASSPSGTFNEQFF. The CDR3 DNA follows: TGTGCCAGTAGCCCTAGCGGGACGTTCAATGAGCAGTTCTTC.

V usage is TRBV6-2 or TRBV6-3 and J usage is TRBJ2-7; TRBD1 aligns across 10 bases. CDR3 length: 17 residues. V was clipped by 5 bases and J by 2 bases; unmatched bases: 12. Germline V gene lookup returns CDR1 MNHEY and CDR2 SVGEGT. The CDR3 DNA reads TGTGCCAGCAGTCAGGGGACAGGGGTCGACCTTCCCTACGAGCAGTACTTC. Protein: CASSQGTGVDLPYEQYF.

The genes are TRBV27 and TRBJ1-6; possibly TRBD1 for D (5 bases). The ends were cut back, 5 bases at V and 9 bases at J, with 11 bases in the middle. The CDR3 length is 13 residues. Germline V gene sequence: CDR1 MNHEY, CDR2 SMNVEV (reference sequence). The CDR3 protein is CASSQTTVSPLHF. CDR3 bases: TGTGCCAGCAGTCAAACGACAGTTTCACCCCTCCACTTT.

The chain combines TRBV7-3 with TRBJ2-7, with 8 bases aligning to TRBD1. Trimming at V came to 1 base and at J to 6 bases, leaving 8 bases not matched to a gene. Germline V lookup: CDR1 SGHTA, CDR2 FQGTGA. The CDR3 contains 15 residues. The CDR3 sequence is CASSLMTGDRAEQYF. CDR3 nucleotides: TGTGCCAGCAGCTTAATGACAGGGGATAGGGCCGAGCAGTACTTC.

With respect to this clone: A junction boundary mismatches the germline segment, possibly from a read error. The chain joins TRBV7-7 to TRBJ2-1, with 7 bases aligning to TRBD2. There are 15 residues in the CDR3. Germline V gene data show CDR1 as SSHAT and CDR2 as FNYEAQ (reference sequence). CDR3 sequence (DNA): TGTGCTAGCAGCCCTGGTCTAGCGGCCTACAATGAGCAGTTCTTC. The encoded protein is CASSPGLAAYNEQFF.

The gene calls are TRBV7-3 and TRBJ2-5; 9 positions match TRBD2. The trim removed 4 bases at V and 2 bases at J, leaving 5 bases unmatched. The CDR3 consists of 15 residues. Germline V CDR1 and CDR2: SGHTA, FQGTGA. This CDR3 is CASSSQAGGQETQYF. In nucleotides, the CDR3 is TGTGCCAGCAGCTCCCAGGCGGGAGGGCAAGAGACCCAGTACTTC.

The chain links TRBV24-1 to TRBJ2-2; tentatively, D is TRBD1 (5 bases). This CDR3 is built from 13 residues. V lost 7 bases and J lost 3, with 8 bases in between. Germline-derived CDR1 and CDR2 are KGHDR and SFDVKD. This chain's CDR3 is CATRLRDTGELFF. Here the CDR3 DNA reads TGTGCCACCAGACTCAGGGACACCGGGGAGCTGTTTTTT.